The T cell receptor beta chain described here comes from a study of shared T cell receptors in the human thymus. Trimming at V came to 5 bases and at J to 5 bases, leaving 13 bases not matched to a gene. This CDR3 has 17 amino acids. Germline values: CDR1 MGHDK, CDR2 SYGVNS. TCRdb's copy holds only in-frame clones and misses some; the assay was immunoSEQ multiplex PCR. The sample records hundreds of thousands of clones, around 87% being singletons. The sample also formed part of further work on human thymus T cells. This second study says: During corrective heart surgery, resections were taken, and the thymus tissue came from them.

Material: thymocytes. The chain uses TRBV25-1 and TRBJ2-7; 12 nucleotides match TRBD2. This clonotype originated in a boy under two years old with a congenital heart defect. CDR3 in amino acids: CASSRTPPGLAGNEQYF. For the CDR3, the DNA is TGTGCCAGCAGTAGAACCCCCCCAGGACTAGCGGGAAACGAGCAGTACTTC.